The clone carrying this T cell receptor (beta chain) was seen more than once but under ten times. Its target is not known. These data belong to a study of post-analysis software for immune sequencing data. Study-wide background: The disease courses spanned relapsing-remitting, secondary progressive and progressive-relapsing forms of multiple sclerosis.

Findings and limits, study-wide: Diversity measured as normalized Chao1 was significantly lower in multiple sclerosis patients than in controls. F measure grouped same-batch samples tightly together. Patients had higher frequencies than controls of roughly 5 TRBV segments, including TRBV5-6, TRBV5-1 and TRBV20-1.

This CDR3 is built from 15 residues. V was clipped by 1 base and J by 0 bases, with 8 bases between them. CDR1 and CDR2 from the germline V gene are SGHTA and FQGNSA. Unique molecular identifiers were carried by the TCR beta cDNA libraries. When about 0.9 to 11 million T cells were used, they gave a few hundred thousand cDNA molecules. TCRdb re-called the PCR reads through MiXCR, storing one row per CDR3 protein. The table includes a few hundred thousand distinct CDR3 sequences, less than 40% detected once. The sequenced sample was blood. This chain joins TRBV7-2 and TRBJ2-3, with D unresolved. This TCR came from a girl under 18 with multiple sclerosis. The CDR3 DNA sequence: TGTGCCAGCAGCTTAGAGCGCTTAAGCACAGATACGCAGTATTTT. This codes for CASSLERLSTDTQYF. The full variable domain, completed using reference TRBV7-2 and TRBJ2-3, is GAGVSQSPSNKVTEKGKDVELRCDPISGHTALYWYRQSLGQGLEFLIYFQGNSAPDKSGLPSDRFSAERTGGSVSTLTIQRTQQEDSAVYLCASSLERLSTDTQYFGPGTRLTVL.